These 6 T cell receptor beta chains were all obtained from the same sample, sequenced in a study of cytomegalovirus exposure and HLA in healthy donors. Both 60 Vbeta primers and 13 Jbeta primers went into the PCR. TCRdb keeps only in-frame clones here, not all; method: immunoSEQ multiplex PCR. The data show about 120,000 clones, 67% seen once. The sample consisted of PBMCs. Source of these receptors: a man aged 18 to 30 in good health and CMV-seropositive.

The gene calls are TRBV11-2 and TRBJ2-5; a possible D gene is TRBD1 (6 bases). CDR1 is SGHAT, CDR2 FQNNGV, per germline. The CDR3 is made up of 15 amino acids. V was shortened by 0 bases and J by 5 bases, with 13 bases between the two germline ends. The CDR3 reads CASSLEGARLETQYF. The CDR3 region has the DNA TGTGCCAGCAGCTTAGAGGGGGCCCGCTTGGAGACCCAGTACTTC.

This chain connects TRBV21-1 to TRBJ2-5; the table's D call of TRBD1 was not tested on the DNA. TRBV21-1 is designated a pseudogene. This CDR3 spans 15 amino acids. The chain's CDR3 is CASSTQKNRGGIQYF. The CDR3 DNA is TGTGCCAGCAGCACCCAAAAAAACAGGGGAGGAATCCAGTACTTC.

The rearrangement links TRBV19 to TRBJ1-4, with 8 bases identical to TRBD1. Germline V CDR1 and CDR2: LNHDA, SQIVND (reference sequence). This CDR3 spans 15 amino acids. With 7 bases clipped from V and 7 bases from J, the junction kept 11 bases outside the gene matches. The CDR3 DNA is TGTGCCAGTACCGCGAACAGGGGGATAAGTGAAAAACTGTTTTTT. Translating gives CASTANRGISEKLFF.

The gene calls are TRBV28 and TRBJ1-2; TRBD1 matches at 9 bases. The V gene end was trimmed by 6 bases and the J gene end by 9 bases; junction bases not matched to a gene: 11. The CDR3 spans 14 residues. Germline assignment: CDR1 MDHEN and CDR2 SYDVKM. The chain's CDR3 is CASREPGQGSSYTF. CDR3 sequence (DNA): TGTGCCAGCAGGGAACCGGGACAGGGCTCAAGCTACACCTTC.

This clone was seen more than once but under ten times. The genes are TRBV2 and TRBJ1-1, with 7 bases that match TRBD1. Germline V gene sequence: CDR1 SNHLY, CDR2 FYNNEI. V shed 4 bases and J 0 bases; nucleotides not matched to a gene: 11. This CDR3 contains 17 residues. For the CDR3, the DNA is TGTGCCAGCAGTGGGGGTACAGGGGACTTCATGAACACTGAAGCTTTCTTT. Its translation: CASSGGTGDFMNTEAFF.

V is TRBV18 and J is TRBJ1-1, with no clear D. The V gene lost 1 base and the J gene lost 3 bases, with 6 bases spanning the gap. This CDR3 is 13 amino acids long. Germline V gene sequence: CDR1 KGHSH, CDR2 LQKENI. In DNA, the CDR3 is TGTGCCAGCTCACCACTGGCCGACACTGAAGCTTTCTTT. Its protein product is CASSPLADTEAFF.